The 26 T cell receptor beta chains below all came from one sample that was sequenced in a study of T cells expressing NK-cell markers (dated by TCRdb to 2020 to 2022). Libraries were built with 5' RACE. Sequencing was carried out with an Illumina HiSeq 2000. Reprocessed by TCRdb, the reads give a single entry per CDR3 protein sequence, without DNA. The sample table includes 200,000 to 300,000 distinct CDR3 sequences. The ten largest make up around 0.37% of the sample. Sequencing was carried out using blood T cells: a sorted CD56 or NKG2C T cell subset, CD4+ or CD8+ T cells, or bulk PBMC T cells (not recorded which). These receptors were collected from a man aged 18 to 35 in good health. Donor details come from another sample of the same person, matched by shared clones.

V is TRBV6-1 and J is TRBJ1-1. The CDR3 is 14 residues long. Germline-derived CDR1 and CDR2 are MNHNS and SASEGT. Here the CDR3 reads CASSPGQGHTEAFF.

This chain connects TRBV7-8 to TRBJ2-7; TCRdb's D call of TRBD2 is untestable without DNA. The CDR3 sequence is 14 residues long. The germline gives CDR1 SGHVS, CDR2 FQNEAQ. The CDR3 sequence is CASRDPISSGEQYF.

The chain has TRBV12-3 or TRBV12-4 and TRBJ2-1. The CDR3 length is 13 residues. The CDR3 is CASSQPNRNEQFF.

The chain uses TRBV20-1 and TRBJ1-2. Germline lookup yields CDR1 DFQATT and CDR2 SNEGSKA (reference sequence). The CDR3 loop spans 13 amino acids. This chain's CDR3 is CSARIGALYGYTF.

The J gene is TRBJ2-1, the V gene TRBV27. From germline, CDR1 is MNHEY and CDR2 SMNVEV (reference sequence). CDR3 length: 13 amino acids. The CDR3 protein is CASRRTTNNEQFF.

This chain uses TRBV5-1 with TRBJ2-3; the TRBD1 assignment by TCRdb is unverifiable without DNA. The CDR3 consists of 16 residues. The germline V gene has CDR1 SGHRS and CDR2 YFSETQ. CDR3 protein: CASSLTGQGISDTQYF. Combining the CDR3 with reference TRBV5-1 and TRBJ2-3 gives the whole variable domain KAGVTQTPRYLIKTRGQQVTLSCSPISGHRSVSWYQQTPGQGLQFLFEYFSETQRNKGNFPGRFSGRQFSNSRSEMNVSTLELGDSALYLCASSLTGQGISDTQYFGPGTRLTVL.

This chain links TRBV20-1 with TRBJ2-2; there is no DNA to check the TCRdb D call of TRBD2. Germline-derived CDR1 and CDR2 are DFQATT and SNEGSKA (reference sequence). The CDR3 is 15 residues long. CDR3 sequence: CSASTSGIGTGELFF.

This chain connects TRBV10-3 to TRBJ2-3; checking the TCRdb D call of TRBD2 is not possible without DNA. Germline CDR1 ENHRY, CDR2 SYGVKD. The length of the CDR3 is 15 residues. The CDR3 here is CAISDGGPSTDTQYF.

The chain has TRBV20-1 and TRBJ1-1; there is no DNA to check the TCRdb D call of TRBD1. CDR3 size: 16 residues. CDR1 is DFQATT and CDR2 is SNEGSKA in the germline V gene (reference sequence). CDR3 in amino acids: CSASPGTGMMNTEAFF.

The V gene is TRBV12-3 or TRBV12-4, the J gene TRBJ2-5; TCRdb returns TRBD1, unconfirmable since there is no DNA. The CDR3 is 13 amino acids. CDR3 amino acids: CASTPGQQETQYF.

This rearrangement joins TRBV20-1 to TRBJ1-2. CDR1 DFQATT and CDR2 SNEGSKA come from the germline V gene (reference sequence). This CDR3 has 14 amino acids. CDR3 sequence: CSALEGPRNYGYTF.

The chain recombines TRBV5-1 with TRBJ2-3; lacking DNA, the TRBD2 call made by TCRdb goes unchecked. CDR3 size: 16 residues. Germline CDR1 SGHRS, CDR2 YFSETQ. CDR3 sequence reads: CASSSGLAGGPGTQYF.

The V and J genes are TRBV24-1 and TRBJ2-2; the D call of TRBD1 rests on TCRdb alone, since no DNA is present to check it. Germline V gene data show CDR1 as KGHDR and CDR2 as SFDVKD. The CDR3 has 16 residues. The CDR3 is CATQPGRMDRRGELFF.

J is TRBJ2-3 and V is TRBV7-3; TCRdb lists TRBD2, though no DNA is available to test this call. This CDR3 is 17 amino acids long. CDR1 is SGHTA and CDR2 is FQGTGA in the germline V gene. The CDR3 is CASSPDAGTSGTDTQYF.

This chain uses TRBV27 with TRBJ1-2; the TCRdb call, TRBD1, lacks DNA for checking. The CDR3 spans 14 residues. Germline V gene data show CDR1 as MNHEY and CDR2 as SMNVEV (reference sequence). The CDR3: CASSLGQGARGYTF.

The chain uses TRBV18 and TRBJ1-3; checking the TCRdb D call of TRBD1 is not possible without DNA. The CDR3 runs 18 residues. CDR1 KGHSH and CDR2 LQKENI come from the germline V gene. The CDR3 region is CASSPNALGESSGNTIYF.

The rearrangement links TRBV18 to TRBJ2-3; the D call of TRBD1 rests on TCRdb alone, since no DNA is present to check it. CDR3 length equals 16 residues. Germline-derived CDR1 and CDR2 are KGHSH and LQKENI. The CDR3 sequence is CASSPLDRASTDTQYF.

V is TRBV12-3 or TRBV12-4 and J is TRBJ2-3; TCRdb names TRBD2, which stays unverified in the absence of DNA. There are 17 residues in the CDR3. The CDR3 region is CASRLGLAGVLSDTQYF.

V is TRBV11-3 and J is TRBJ2-3. The CDR3 covers 14 residues. From germline, CDR1 is SGHNT and CDR2 YENEEA. CDR3 sequence reads: CASSSATRRDTQYF.

This chain links TRBV7-9 with TRBJ2-7; TCRdb indicates TRBD2, and absent DNA this call remains unverified. The germline V gene encodes CDR1 SEHNR and CDR2 FQNEAQ (reference sequence). This CDR3 has 13 residues. CDR3: CASSPIGPVWQYF.

The chain is built from TRBV3-1 and TRBJ2-1; TCRdb outputs TRBD2, but without DNA this stays unchecked. The CDR3 runs 15 residues. Germline lookup yields CDR1 LGHDT and CDR2 YNNKEL (reference sequence). This CDR3 is CASSQHKGRSGKEFF.

The chain links TRBV7-9 to TRBJ2-1; the D gene TCRdb calls, TRBD1, cannot be checked with no DNA. Germline CDR1 SEHNR, CDR2 FQNEAQ (reference sequence). The CDR3 extends over 13 amino acids. CDR3 region: CASRRGEYNEQFF.

This sequence joins TRBV6-5 and TRBJ1-6. Germline V CDR1 and CDR2: MNHEY, SVGAGI. This CDR3 is built from 12 residues. CDR3 region: CASSPLLGPLHF.

V is TRBV20-1 and J is TRBJ2-1; TCRdb calls TRBD2, which cannot be checked without DNA. There are 14 residues in the CDR3. The germline CDR1 and CDR2 sequences are DFQATT and SNEGSKA (reference sequence). The CDR3 sequence: CSAQALAGGNEQFF.

The V call is TRBV20-1, the J call TRBJ1-4. CDR1 and CDR2 from the germline V gene are DFQATT and SNEGSKA (reference sequence). The CDR3 extends over 15 amino acids. The CDR3 reads CSAPIGFTTNEKLFF.

The V call is TRBV19, the J call TRBJ2-7; absent DNA, TCRdb's TRBD1 call cannot be checked. Germline CDR1 is LNHDA and CDR2 is SQIVND (reference sequence). There are 14 residues in the CDR3. The CDR3 sequence: CASSFPEKSYEQYF.